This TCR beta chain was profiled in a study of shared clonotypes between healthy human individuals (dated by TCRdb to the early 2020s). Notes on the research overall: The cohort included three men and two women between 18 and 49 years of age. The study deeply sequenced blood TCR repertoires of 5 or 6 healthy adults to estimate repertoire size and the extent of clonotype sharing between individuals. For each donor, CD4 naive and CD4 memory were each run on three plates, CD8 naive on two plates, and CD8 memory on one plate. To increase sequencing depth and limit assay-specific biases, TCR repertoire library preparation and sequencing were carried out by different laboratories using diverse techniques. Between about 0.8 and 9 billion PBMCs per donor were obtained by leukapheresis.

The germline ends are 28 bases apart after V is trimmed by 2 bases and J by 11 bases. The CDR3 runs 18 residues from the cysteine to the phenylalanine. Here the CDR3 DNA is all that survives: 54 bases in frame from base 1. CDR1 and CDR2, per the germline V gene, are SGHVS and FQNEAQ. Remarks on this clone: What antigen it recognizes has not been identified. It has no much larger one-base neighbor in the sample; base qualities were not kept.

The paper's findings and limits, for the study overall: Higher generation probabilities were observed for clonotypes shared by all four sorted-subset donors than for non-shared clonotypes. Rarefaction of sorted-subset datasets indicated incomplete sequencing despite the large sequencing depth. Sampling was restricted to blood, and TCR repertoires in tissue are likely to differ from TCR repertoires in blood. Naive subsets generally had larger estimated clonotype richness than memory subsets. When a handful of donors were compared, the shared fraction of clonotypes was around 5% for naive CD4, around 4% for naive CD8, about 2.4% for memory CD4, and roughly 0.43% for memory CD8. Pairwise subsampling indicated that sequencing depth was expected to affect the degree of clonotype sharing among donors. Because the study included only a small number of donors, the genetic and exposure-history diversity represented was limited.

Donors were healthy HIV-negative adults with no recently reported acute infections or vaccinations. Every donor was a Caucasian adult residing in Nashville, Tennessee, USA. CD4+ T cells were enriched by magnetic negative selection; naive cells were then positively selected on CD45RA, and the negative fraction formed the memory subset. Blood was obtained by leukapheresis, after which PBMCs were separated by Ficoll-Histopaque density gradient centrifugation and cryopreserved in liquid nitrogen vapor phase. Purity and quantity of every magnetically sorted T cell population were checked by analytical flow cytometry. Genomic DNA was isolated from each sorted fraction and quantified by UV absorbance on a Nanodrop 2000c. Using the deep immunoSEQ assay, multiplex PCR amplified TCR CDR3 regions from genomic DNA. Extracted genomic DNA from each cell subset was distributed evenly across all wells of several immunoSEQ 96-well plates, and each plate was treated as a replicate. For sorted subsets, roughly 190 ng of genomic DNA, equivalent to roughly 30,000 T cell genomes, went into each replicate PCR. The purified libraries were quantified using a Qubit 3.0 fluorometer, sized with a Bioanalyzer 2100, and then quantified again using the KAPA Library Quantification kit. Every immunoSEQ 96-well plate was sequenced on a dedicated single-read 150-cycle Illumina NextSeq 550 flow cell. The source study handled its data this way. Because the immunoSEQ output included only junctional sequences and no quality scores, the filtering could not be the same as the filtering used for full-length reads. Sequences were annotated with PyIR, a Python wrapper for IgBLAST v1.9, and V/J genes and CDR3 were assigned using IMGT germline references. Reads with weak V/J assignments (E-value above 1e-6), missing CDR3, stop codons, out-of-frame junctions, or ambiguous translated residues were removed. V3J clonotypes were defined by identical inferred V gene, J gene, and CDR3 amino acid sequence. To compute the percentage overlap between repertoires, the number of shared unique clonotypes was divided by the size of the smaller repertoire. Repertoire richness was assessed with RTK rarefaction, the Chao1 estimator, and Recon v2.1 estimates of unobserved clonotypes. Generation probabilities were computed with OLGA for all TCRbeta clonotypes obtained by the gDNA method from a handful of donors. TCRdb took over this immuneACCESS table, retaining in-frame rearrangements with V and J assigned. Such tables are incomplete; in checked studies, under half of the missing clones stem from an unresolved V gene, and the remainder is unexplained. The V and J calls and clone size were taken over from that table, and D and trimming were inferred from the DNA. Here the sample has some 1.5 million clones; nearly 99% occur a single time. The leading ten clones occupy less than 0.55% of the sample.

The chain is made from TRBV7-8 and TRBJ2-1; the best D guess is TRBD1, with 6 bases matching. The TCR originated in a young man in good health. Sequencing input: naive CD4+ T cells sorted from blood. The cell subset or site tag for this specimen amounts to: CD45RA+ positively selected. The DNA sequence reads TGTGCCAGCAGCTTACCGCGCCCCCCCGACAGGCAAACCTTACAGCAGTTCTTC. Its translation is CASSLPRPPDRQTLQQFF.